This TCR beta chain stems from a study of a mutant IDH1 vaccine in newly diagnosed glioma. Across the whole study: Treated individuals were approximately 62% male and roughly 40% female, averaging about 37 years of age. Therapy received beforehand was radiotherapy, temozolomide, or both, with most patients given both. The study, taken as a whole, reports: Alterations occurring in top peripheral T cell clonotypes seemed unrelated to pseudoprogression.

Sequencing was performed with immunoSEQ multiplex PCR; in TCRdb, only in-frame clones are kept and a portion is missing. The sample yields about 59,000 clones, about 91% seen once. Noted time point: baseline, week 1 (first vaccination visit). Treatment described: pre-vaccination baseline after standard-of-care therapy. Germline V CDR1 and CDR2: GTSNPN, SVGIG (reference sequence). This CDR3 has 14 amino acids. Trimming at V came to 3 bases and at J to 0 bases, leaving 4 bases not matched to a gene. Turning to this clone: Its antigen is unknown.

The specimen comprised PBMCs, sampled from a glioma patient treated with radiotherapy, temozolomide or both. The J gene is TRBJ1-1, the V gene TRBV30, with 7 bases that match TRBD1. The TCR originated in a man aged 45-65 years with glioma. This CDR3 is CAWRPTGMNTEAFF. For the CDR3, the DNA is TGTGCCTGGAGGCCGACAGGGATGAACACTGAAGCTTTCTTT.